This TCR beta chain is drawn from a study of blood T cell repertoires in COVID-19. Looked up from germline, CDR1 is SGHDT and CDR2 is YYEEEE. The V and J ends lost 4 bases and 5 bases respectively, with 15 bases between them. The CDR3 spans 15 residues. The authors' processing: Reference gene primer amplification in the assay estimated nucleated cell counts. The data were produced by immunoSEQ multiplex PCR, yet TCRdb's version contains in-frame clones alone and is incomplete. V, J and clone size are taken as reported in that table, and D and trimming were inferred from the DNA itself. The sample consists of 200,000 to 300,000 clones, around three quarters of them appearing once.

This TCR was sampled from a woman aged 80 or over with acute or convalescent COVID-19. The chain recombines TRBV5-6 with TRBJ2-2; the D gene is possibly TRBD1 (6 bases). The sequencing sample was made of peripheral blood. The CDR3 loop reads CASSVTVQGTGELFF. CDR3 coding DNA: TGTGCCAGCAGCGTGACAGTTCAGGGGACCGGGGAGCTGTTTTTT.